A selection of T cell receptor beta chains follows, all from one sample in a study. TCRdb used MiXCR to reprocess the RT-PCR reads, holding one entry per CDR3 protein. The repertoire holds more than 600,000 distinct CDR3 sequences, with more than 13% as singletons. The sample was memory CD4+ T cells from blood. Every receptor here comes from a female donor in good health, serving as a healthy control. Each CDR3 is given with its conserved first and last residue. Fields, in order: V gene, clone size, D gene, J gene, CDR3 protein, CDR3 DNA. A D gene is named only where the DNA matches it firmly. The size entry is marked missing in some rows and otherwise reads once, few, many or a size class.

TRBV30,.,.,TRBJ1-2,CAWSVLGRSGGYTF,TGTGCCTGGAGTGTACTGGGTCGGTCGGGTGGCTACACCTTC
TRBV5-1,.,.,TRBJ2-3,CASSLQTRGGTDTQYF,TGCGCCAGCAGCCTCCAGACTAGAGGGGGCACAGATACGCAGTATTTT
TRBV20-1,many,.,TRBJ2-1,CSAQGPPYNEQFF,TGCAGTGCTCAGGGTCCTCCCTACAATGAGCAGTTCTTC
TRBV24-1,few,.,TRBJ2-1,CATSDPPTGHNEQFF,TGTGCCACCAGTGACCCCCCGACAGGTCACAATGAGCAGTTCTTC
TRBV6-1,.,TRBD1,TRBJ2-1,CASRDRGQVRDEQFF,TGTGCCAGCAGGGACAGGGGGCAAGTTAGGGATGAGCAGTTCTTC
TRBV4-1,many,TRBD2,TRBJ2-7,CASSQEMREAYEQYF,TGCGCCAGCAGCCAAGAGATGCGGGAGGCCTACGAGCAGTACTTC
TRBV7-2,few,.,TRBJ2-3,CASSQGGPPDTQYF,TGTGCCAGCAGCCAGGGGGGTCCCCCGGATACGCAGTATTTT
TRBV7-9,.,.,TRBJ1-2,CASSSHQTAGSRGYTF,TGTGCCAGCAGCTCACATCAGACGGCAGGGTCGCGTGGCTACACCTTC
TRBV25-1,many,.,TRBJ2-7,CASSDPRGRRSYEQYF,TGTGCCAGCAGTGATCCAAGAGGGAGGCGCTCCTACGAGCAGTACTTC
TRBV7-8,few,.,TRBJ1-5,CASSLGAEDQPQHF,TGTGCCAGCAGCCTAGGGGCAGAAGATCAGCCCCAGCATTTT
TRBV18,few,.,TRBJ2-7,CASSQSRDHYEQYF,TGTGCCAGCTCACAGTCCAGGGACCACTACGAGCAGTACTTC
TRBV12-3/TRBV12-4,.,.,TRBJ2-2,CASRLPPGYNTGELFF,TGTGCCAGCAGGCTACCGCCGGGATACAACACCGGGGAGCTGTTTTTT
TRBV27,.,.,TRBJ1-5,CASSFAGGSNNQPQHF,TGTGCCAGCAGTTTCGCTGGGGGGTCCAACAATCAGCCCCAGCATTTT
TRBV7-2,.,.,TRBJ2-1,CASSLDRGGWGRTNEQFF,TGTGCCAGCAGCTTAGACCGGGGCGGGTGGGGTCGCACAAATGAGCAGTTCTTC
TRBV7-2,few,TRBD2,TRBJ2-7,CASSSLAGFYEQYF,TGTGCCAGCAGCTCGCTAGCGGGTTTCTACGAGCAGTACTTC
TRBV5-1,many,.,TRBJ2-5,CASSLVSGIQETQYF,TGCGCCAGCAGCTTGGTATCGGGCATTCAAGAGACCCAGTACTTC
TRBV4-2,.,TRBD1,TRBJ2-1,CASSQQPGGSSDEQFF,TGTGCCAGCAGCCAACAGCCAGGGGGCTCGAGCGATGAGCAGTTCTTC
TRBV6-2/TRBV6-3,few,TRBD1,TRBJ1-1,CASSYTTGTYTEAFF,TGTGCCAGCAGTTACACGACAGGGACGTATACCGAAGCTTTCTTT
TRBV19,.,.,TRBJ2-7,CASSISQQPYEQYF,TGTGCCAGTAGTATTTCCCAGCAACCCTACGAGCAGTACTTC
TRBV6-5,few,TRBD2,TRBJ2-7,CASSTSRGGRPYEQYF,TGTGCCAGCAGCACAAGCCGGGGGGGGAGGCCCTACGAGCAGTACTTC
TRBV9,many,.,TRBJ2-7,CASSPQGGAGAYEQYF,TGTGCCAGCAGCCCTCAAGGGGGCGCGGGGGCCTACGAGCAGTACTTC
TRBV30,.,TRBD2,TRBJ2-1,CAWGGAYNEQFF,TGTGCCTGGGGGGGGGCCTACAATGAGCAGTTCTTC
TRBV7-2,few,.,TRBJ2-3,CASSLGLGGSTDTQYF,TGTGCCAGCAGCTTAGGACTCGGCGGGAGCACAGATACGCAGTATTTT
TRBV20-1,.,.,TRBJ2-1,CSAAEDSYNEQFF,TGCAGTGCGGCGGAGGACTCCTACAATGAGCAGTTCTTC
TRBV12-3/TRBV12-4,few,TRBD1,TRBJ1-5,CASSPRWGQDSNQPQHF,TGTGCCAGCAGCCCGCGATGGGGACAGGATAGCAATCAGCCCCAGCATTTT
TRBV20-1,many,TRBD2,TRBJ2-1,CSARETSGILSEQFF,TGCAGTGCTAGGGAAACTAGCGGGATACTTAGTGAGCAGTTCTTC
TRBV6-6,.,.,TRBJ2-7,CASSSPQGHEQYF,TGTGCCAGCAGTTCACCTCAGGGGCACGAGCAGTACTTC
TRBV27,few,TRBD2,TRBJ2-7,CASYPSGSINEQYF,TGTGCCAGCTACCCTAGCGGGAGTATCAACGAGCAGTACTTC
TRBV5-1,.,.,TRBJ2-3,CASSLWAGIPDTQYF,TGCGCCAGCAGCTTGTGGGCGGGAATACCAGATACGCAGTATTTT
TRBV20-1,.,.,TRBJ1-4,CSARKGNTNEKLFF,TGCAGTGCTAGGAAGGGTAATACTAATGAAAAACTGTTTTTT
TRBV10-3,many,TRBD1,TRBJ2-6,CAIRPGQGSSGANVLTF,TGTGCCATCAGACCTGGACAGGGGAGCTCTGGGGCCAACGTCCTGACTTTC
TRBV7-2,few,.,TRBJ2-3,CASSSYGGTQYF,TGTGCCAGCAGCTCCTATGGGGGTACGCAGTATTTT
TRBV20-1,.,.,TRBJ2-1,CRSVLSGNEQFF,TGCAGATCAGTTCTTTCGGGGAATGAGCAGTTCTTC
TRBV6-1,.,.,TRBJ2-7,CASDGNEQYF,TGTGCCAGCGATGGAAACGAGCAGTACTTC
TRBV12-3/TRBV12-4,many,.,TRBJ2-3,CASSAEWRPDTQYF,TGTGCCAGCAGTGCAGAGTGGCGGCCAGATACGCAGTATTTT
TRBV12-3/TRBV12-4,many,TRBD2,TRBJ2-1,CASSSLADYNEQFF,TGTGCCAGCTCCTCACTAGCGGACTACAATGAGCAGTTCTTC
TRBV7-9,few,.,TRBJ1-1,CASSLLAGGVTEAFF,TGTGCCAGCAGCTTACTTGCAGGTGGGGTCACTGAAGCTTTCTTT
TRBV6-5,many,.,TRBJ1-1,CASSRDLAVRAFF,TGTGCCAGCAGCCGCGATTTGGCCGTGCGGGCTTTCTTT
TRBV30,.,TRBD2,TRBJ2-5,CAWSSSGSAETQYF,TGTGCCTGGAGTAGTAGCGGGAGCGCAGAGACCCAGTACTTC
TRBV7-2,few,.,TRBJ2-6,CASSTGHQNSGANVLTF,TGTGCCAGCAGCACCGGACACCAGAACTCTGGGGCCAACGTCCTGACTTTC
TRBV27,few,.,TRBJ2-7,CASSLSGLGYEQYF,TGTGCCAGCAGTTTATCGGGTCTGGGCTACGAGCAGTACTTC
TRBV21-1,.,.,TRBJ2-1,CASSKRASRDNEQFF,TGTGCCAGCAGCAAACGGGCTAGCAGAGACAATGAGCAGTTCTTC
TRBV7-2,few,.,TRBJ1-2,CASSFGFPSYGYTF,TGTGCCAGCAGCTTTGGGTTTCCCTCCTATGGCTACACCTTC
TRBV9,few,.,TRBJ2-5,CASSVGTSFETQYF,TGTGCCAGCAGCGTAGGCACTAGCTTCGAGACCCAGTACTTC
TRBV7-2,.,.,TRBJ1-2,CASSPSYYGYTF,TGTGCCAGCAGCCCGAGTTACTATGGCTACACCTTC
TRBV6-6,many,TRBD1,TRBJ2-4,CASSYASGGSIRDIQYF,TGTGCCAGCAGTTACGCGTCAGGGGGCTCTATTCGGGACATTCAGTACTTC
TRBV20-1,many,.,TRBJ1-1,CSARGGRVNTEAFF,TGCAGTGCTAGAGGGGGGCGAGTGAACACTGAAGCTTTCTTT
TRBV28,.,TRBD1,TRBJ1-4,CASRSGGREKLFF,TGTGCCAGCCGGTCAGGGGGCCGAGAAAAACTGTTTTTT
TRBV20-1,.,.,TRBJ1-1,CSARESNSYTEAFF,TGCAGTGCTAGAGAATCGAACAGCTACACTGAAGCTTTCTTT
TRBV27,many,.,TRBJ2-7,CASSLDYRYEQYF,TGTGCCAGCAGTTTGGACTACCGTTACGAGCAGTACTTC
TRBV5-1,few,.,TRBJ2-1,CASSLDGHSSYNEQFF,TGCGCCAGCAGCTTGGATGGACACTCCTCCTACAATGAGCAGTTCTTC
TRBV29-1,many,TRBD2,TRBJ2-7,CSVAGLAGGHEQYF,TGCAGCGTTGCGGGACTAGCGGGAGGGCACGAGCAGTACTTC